This T cell receptor beta chain was retrieved from a study of cytomegalovirus exposure and HLA in healthy donors. The study ran its PCR with 60 Vbeta and 13 Jbeta primers. Libraries were prepared by immunoSEQ multiplex PCR; TCRdb keeps only in-frame clonotypes and omits some of them. The sample shows hundreds of thousands of clones, 65% to 90% of them seen only once. In the case of this clone: Antigen unknown.

Broader study findings: Later analysis suggested most CMV-associated TCR beta chains were HLA-restricted. It was fewer than 200 TCR beta chains that were listed as cytomegalovirus-associated. Some segments of the V type, notably TRBV6-2 and TRBV6-3, were excluded as indistinguishable.

At collection, donors were nominally healthy, but unrecorded immune exposures were probable. The V and J ends lost 2 bases and 4 bases respectively, with 12 bases between them. The V gene's germline CDR1 is KGHSH and CDR2 LQKENI. This CDR3 comprises 14 residues. The clonotype was recovered from a girl under 18 in good health and CMV-seronegative. The material sequenced was PBMCs. The chain has TRBV18 and TRBJ2-7; D might be TRBD1 (5 bases). The CDR3 is CASSPSVTVYEQYF. The CDR3 bases are TGTGCCAGCTCACCATCGGTGACAGTGTACGAGCAGTACTTC.